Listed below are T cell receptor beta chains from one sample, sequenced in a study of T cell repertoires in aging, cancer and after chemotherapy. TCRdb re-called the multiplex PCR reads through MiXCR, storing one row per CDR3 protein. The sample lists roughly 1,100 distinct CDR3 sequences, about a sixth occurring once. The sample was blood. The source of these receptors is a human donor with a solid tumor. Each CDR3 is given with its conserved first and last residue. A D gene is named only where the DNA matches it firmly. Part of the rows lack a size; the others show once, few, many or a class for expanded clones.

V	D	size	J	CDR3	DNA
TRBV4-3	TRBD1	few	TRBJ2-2	CASSQPRQGGTGELFF	TGCGCCAGCAGCCAACCAAGACAGGGGGGGACCGGGGAGCTGTTTTTT
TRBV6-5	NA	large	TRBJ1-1	CASSYFPIRTSRGTEAFF	TGTGCCAGCAGTTATTTCCCCATTCGGACATCCCGCGGGACTGAAGCTTTCTTT
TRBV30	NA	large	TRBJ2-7	CAWSGLDEQYF	TGTGCCTGGAGTGGACTAGACGAGCAGTACTTC
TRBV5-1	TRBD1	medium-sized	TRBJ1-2	CASSLGTGYSYGYTF	TGCGCCAGCAGCTTAGGGACAGGGTACAGCTATGGCTACACCTTC
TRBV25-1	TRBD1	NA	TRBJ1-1	CASTQGETEAFF	TGTGCCAGCACCCAGGGGGAAACTGAAGCTTTCTTT
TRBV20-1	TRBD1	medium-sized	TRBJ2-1	CSARFGDRDEFF	TGCAGTGCTAGATTTGGGGACAGGGACGAGTTCTTC
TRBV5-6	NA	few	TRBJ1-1	CASSLTGMNTEAFF	TGTGCCAGCAGCTTGACAGGGATGAACACTGAAGCTTTCTTT
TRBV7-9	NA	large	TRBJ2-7	CASSLEIRAYEQYF	TGTGCCAGCAGCTTAGAAATCAGGGCCTACGAGCAGTACTTC
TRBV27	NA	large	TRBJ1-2	CASGTANYGYTF	TGTGCCAGCGGGACGGCGAACTATGGCTACACCTTC
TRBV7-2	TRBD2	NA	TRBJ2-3	CASSFTSGSTDTQYF	TGTGCCAGCAGCTTTACTAGCGGAAGCACAGATACGCAGTATTTT
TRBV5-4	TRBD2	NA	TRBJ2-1	CASSLGTSGGNNEQFF	TGTGCCAGCAGCTTGGGGACTAGCGGGGGGAACAATGAGCAGTTCTTC
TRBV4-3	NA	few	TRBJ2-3	CASSQPERVDTQYF	TGCGCCAGCAGCCAACCCGAAAGGGTGGATACGCAGTATTTT
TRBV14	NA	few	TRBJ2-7	CASSQVIGDEQYF	TGTGCCAGCAGCCAAGTTATAGGGGACGAGCAGTACTTC
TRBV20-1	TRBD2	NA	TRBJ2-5	CSGWRGGETQYF	TGCAGTGGATGGCGGGGGGGAGAGACCCAGTACTTC
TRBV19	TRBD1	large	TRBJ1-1	CASSPTGGKRTEAFF	TGTGCCAGTAGTCCCACAGGGGGCAAAAGGACTGAAGCTTTCTTT
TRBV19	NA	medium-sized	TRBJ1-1	CASSTRVGDTEAFF	TGTGCCAGTAGCACGCGGGTAGGGGACACTGAAGCTTTCTTT
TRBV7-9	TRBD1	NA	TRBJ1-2	CASRRTGHSYGYTF	TGTGCCAGCAGACGGACAGGGCATTCTTATGGCTACACCTTC
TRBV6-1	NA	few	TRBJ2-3	CACAFVGDTQYF	TGTGCTTGCGCATTCGTTGGAGATACGCAGTATTTT
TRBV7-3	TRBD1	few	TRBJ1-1	CASRGQGFGSTEAFF	TGTGCCAGCAGGGGACAGGGGTTTGGGAGCACTGAAGCTTTCTTT
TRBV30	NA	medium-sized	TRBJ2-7	CAWSTTGRTSYEQYF	TGTGCCTGGAGCACCACGGGCCGAACCTCCTACGAGCAGTACTTC
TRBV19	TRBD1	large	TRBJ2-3	CASSLGQRLDTQYF	TGTGCCAGTAGTTTGGGACAGAGGCTAGATACGCAGTATTTT
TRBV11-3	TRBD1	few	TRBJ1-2	CASSLGPETGVGYTF	TGTGCCAGCAGCTTAGGGCCGGAGACAGGGGTTGGCTACACCTTC
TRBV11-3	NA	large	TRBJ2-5	CASSPGQRGETQYF	TGTGCCAGCAGTCCTGGACAGAGGGGAGAGACCCAGTACTTC
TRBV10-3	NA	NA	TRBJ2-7	CAISETKGTPGEQYF	TGTGCCATCAGTGAGACTAAAGGGACTCCAGGCGAGCAGTACTTC
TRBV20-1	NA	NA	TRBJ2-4	CSAMGGLGVQYF	TGCAGTGCTATGGGGGGCCTTGGGGTTCAGTACTTC
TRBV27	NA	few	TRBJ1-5	CAIFGQISNQPQHF	TGTGCCATCTTCGGACAGATTAGCAATCAGCCCCAGCATTTT
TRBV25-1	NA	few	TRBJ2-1	CASSPDSTGSYNEQFF	TGTGCCAGCAGTCCTGACTCCACGGGTTCCTACAATGAGCAGTTCTTC
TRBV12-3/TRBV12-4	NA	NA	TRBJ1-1	CASSFGTEAFF	TGTGCCAGCAGTTTCGGCACTGAAGCTTTCTTT
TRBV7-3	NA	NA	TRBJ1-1	CASSLIMIHTEAFF	TGTGCCAGCAGCTTAATCATGATTCACACTGAAGCTTTCTTT
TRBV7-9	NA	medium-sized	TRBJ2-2	CASSLVGYTGELFF	TGTGCCAGCAGCTTAGTTGGTTACACCGGGGAGCTGTTTTTT
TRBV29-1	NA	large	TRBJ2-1	CSVGKRAYNEQFF	TGCAGCGTTGGGAAGAGGGCCTACAATGAGCAGTTCTTC
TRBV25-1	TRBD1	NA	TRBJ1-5	CASSAGTGGKGLTDQPQHF	TGTGCCAGCAGTGCCGGGACAGGGGGTAAGGGGTTGACTGATCAGCCCCAGCATTTT
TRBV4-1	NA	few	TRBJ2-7	CASSLKAGSSYEQYF	TGCGCCAGCAGTCTCAAAGCAGGGAGCTCCTACGAGCAGTACTTC
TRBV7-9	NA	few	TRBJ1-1	CASSLSGEAFF	TGTGCCAGCAGCTTAAGTGGGGAGGCTTTCTTT
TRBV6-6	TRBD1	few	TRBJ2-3	CASSSPPLQGESTDTQYF	TGTGCCAGCAGTTCCCCCCCGTTGCAGGGGGAAAGCACAGATACGCAGTATTTT
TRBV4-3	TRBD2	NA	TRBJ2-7	CASSPGTSLSSYEQYF	TGCGCCAGCAGCCCTGGGACTAGCCTTAGCTCCTACGAGCAGTACTTC
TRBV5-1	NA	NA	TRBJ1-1	CASSLSLRWDTEAFF	TGCGCCAGCAGCTTGAGTCTTCGCTGGGACACTGAAGCTTTCTTT
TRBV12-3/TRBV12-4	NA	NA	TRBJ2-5	CASSTTQETQYF	TGTGCCAGCAGTACCACCCAAGAGACCCAGTACTTC
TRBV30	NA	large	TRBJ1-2	CAWSVRSGSYGYTF	TGTGCCTGGAGTGTACGTTCGGGGTCCTATGGCTACACCTTC
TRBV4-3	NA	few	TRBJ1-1	CASSRVQGQAFF	TGCGCCAGCAGCCGGGTTCAGGGACAAGCTTTCTTT
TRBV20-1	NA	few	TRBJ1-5	CSASWTQGQPQHF	TGCAGTGCTAGTTGGACTCAGGGTCAGCCCCAGCATTTT
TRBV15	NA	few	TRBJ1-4	CATSRAGGGSEKLFF	TGTGCCACCAGCAGAGCGGGGGGAGGCAGTGAAAAACTGTTTTTT
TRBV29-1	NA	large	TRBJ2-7	CSVAGTLSSYEQYF	TGCAGCGTCGCCGGGACACTAAGCTCCTACGAGCAGTACTTC
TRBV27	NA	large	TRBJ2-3	CASSLGAASTDTQYF	TGTGCCAGCAGTTTAGGGGCAGCCAGCACAGATACGCAGTATTTT
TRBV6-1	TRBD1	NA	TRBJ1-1	CASRKTDRGINTEAFF	TGTGCCAGCAGGAAAACGGACAGGGGGATAAACACTGAAGCTTTCTTT
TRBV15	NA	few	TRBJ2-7	CATSREGGTEQYF	TGTGCCACCAGCAGAGAAGGGGGGACCGAGCAGTACTTC
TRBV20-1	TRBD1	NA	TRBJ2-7	CSATGDFYEQYF	TGCAGTGCGACAGGGGACTTCTACGAGCAGTACTTC
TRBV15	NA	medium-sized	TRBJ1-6	CATSRDTPDLSTNSPLHF	TGTGCCACCAGCAGAGACACCCCGGACCTAAGCACTAATTCACCCCTCCACTTT
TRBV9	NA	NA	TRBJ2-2	CASSVELRYTGELFF	TGTGCCAGCAGCGTAGAGCTGAGGTACACCGGGGAGCTGTTTTTT
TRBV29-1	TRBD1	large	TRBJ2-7	CSVKTGLSYEQYF	TGCAGCGTTAAGACAGGGTTGTCCTACGAGCAGTACTTC
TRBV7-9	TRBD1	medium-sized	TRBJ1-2	CASSLDGTGSGYGYTF	TGTGCCAGCAGCTTAGACGGGACAGGGAGTGGCTATGGCTACACCTTC
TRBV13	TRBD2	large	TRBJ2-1	CASSFGQAGGPYNEQFF	TGTGCCAGCAGCTTCGGTCAAGCGGGGGGGCCTTACAATGAGCAGTTCTTC
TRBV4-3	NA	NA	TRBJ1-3	CASSQVWGGLSGNTIYF	TGCGCCAGCAGCCAAGTATGGGGGGGCCTCTCTGGAAACACCATATATTTT
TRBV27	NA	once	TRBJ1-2	CVSSFSGTYGYTF	TGTGTTAGCAGTTTTTCAGGGACCTATGGCTACACCTTC
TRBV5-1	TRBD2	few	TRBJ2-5	CASSLLGGAGVETQYF	TGCGCCAGCAGCTTACTCGGGGGGGCCGGTGTAGAGACCCAGTACTTC
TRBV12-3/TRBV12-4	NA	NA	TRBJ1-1	CASSSQGSSTEAFF	TGTGCCAGCAGTTCGCAGGGGAGTAGCACTGAAGCTTTCTTT
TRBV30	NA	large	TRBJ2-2	CAWTDKDTGELFF	TGTGCCTGGACTGACAAGGATACCGGGGAGCTGTTTTTT
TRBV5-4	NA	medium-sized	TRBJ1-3	CASSPRDGNTIYF	TGTGCCAGCAGCCCCAGGGATGGAAACACCATATATTTT
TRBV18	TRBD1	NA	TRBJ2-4	CASSPRTGGYF	TGTGCCAGCTCACCCAGGACAGGAGGGTACTTC
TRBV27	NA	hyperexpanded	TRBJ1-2	CASSFSGTYGYTF	TGTGCCAGCAGTTTTTCAGGGACCTATGGCTACACCTTC